This TCR beta chain appears in the sequencing data of a study of shared clonotypes between healthy human individuals. General study points: Non-shared clonotypes had lower generation probabilities than those shared by all four donors. Generally, naive subsets came out with larger estimated richness than memory subsets.

In the authors' methods: There were no quality scores in the junction-only immunoSEQ sequences, so filtering differed. TCRdb's table, derived via immunoSEQ multiplex PCR, lists solely in-frame clones and lacks some. That table gives V, J and clone size, and the DNA gave D and trimming. The sample has 550,000 to 750,000 clones, under 95% seen once. CD45RO negativity and positive selection for CCR7 defined naive CD8 cells, a population that excluded terminally differentiated effector memory CD45RA+ cells. The germline V gene has CDR1 SEHNR and CDR2 FQNEAQ (reference sequence). The CDR3 is 12 residues long. The V end lost 4 bases, the J end lost 8 bases, and 11 bases lay between the germline ends. A word on this clone: Its antigen is unknown.

The chain links TRBV7-9 to TRBJ1-1; D unclear. The sequence was obtained from a man aged 25 to 40 in good health. The sample was naive CD8+ T cells sorted from blood. Written as DNA, the CDR3 is TGTGCCAGCAGCTCCCGGTCCGTAGAAGCTTTCTTT. The encoded protein is CASSSRSVEAFF. The full variable domain, in which reference TRBV7-9 and TRBJ1-1 provide the parts outside the CDR3, is DTGVSQNPRHKITKRGQNVTFRCDPISEHNRLYWYRQTLGQGPEFLTYFQNEAQLEKSRLLSDRFSAERPKGSFSTLEIQRTEQGDSAMYLCASSSRSVEAFFGQGTRLTVV.